This TCR beta chain stems from a study of blood T cell repertoires in COVID-19. About the research overall: The United States, Italy and Spain were the sources of the acute and convalescent COVID-19 samples. Sources were T cells, B-cell-depleted T cells, or PBMCs; the material itself was cDNA or gDNA.

Sequenced by immunoSEQ multiplex PCR; TCRdb stores in-frame clones only, minus some. Seen here are under 250,000 clones, under 90% observed once, and the top ten hold 3.6%. This CDR3 spans 15 amino acids. In germline, CDR1 is LNHDA, CDR2 SQIVND (reference sequence). Trimming cost V 8 bases and J 6 bases; bases outside gene matches: 13. Everyone who took part was roughly 18 to 89 years old, and they came from over 20 US areas. This TCR came from a woman aged 40-49 years who had been exposed to COVID-19. Sequencing was performed on PBMCs or T cells enriched from blood (not recorded which). V usage is TRBV19 and J usage is TRBJ1-5, with 7 positions matching TRBD1. The CDR3 coding sequence is TGTGCCAGTGGAGCAACAGAGGGGGCGATTCAGCCCCAGCATTTT. It yields the protein CASGATEGAIQPQHF.